This is a list of T cell receptor beta chains from one sample in a study of response to subunit inactivated influenza vaccine. MiXCR, run by TCRdb on the RT-PCR reads, gives a single entry per CDR3 protein. The sample carries 710,000 or so distinct CDR3 sequences, around 16% recorded once. Sequences were derived from PBMCs from blood, sampled about 11 days after vaccination. Receptor source: a man in his forties or fifties who received an inactivated influenza vaccine. CDR3s include the opening cysteine and the closing phenylalanine or tryptophan. D genes are given only for firm matches. A clone size is listed for some rows: how often the clone was seen (once, few, many), or a class if it is expanded.

NA	TRBD2	TRBJ2-1	TRBV12-3/TRBV12-4	CASNPFGGGLNNEQFF	TGTGCCAGCAACCCTTTTGGCGGGGGGTTAAACAATGAGCAGTTCTTC
NA	TRBD1	TRBJ2-3	TRBV27	CASSAWTGGDSYTQYF	TGTGCCAGCAGTGCCTGGACAGGGGGGGATTCGTATACGCAGTATTTT
few	NA	TRBJ1-1	TRBV3-1	CASSPPVGESTEAFF	TGTGCCAGCAGCCCCCCAGTAGGGGAAAGTACTGAAGCTTTCTTT
few	TRBD2	TRBJ2-5	TRBV20-1	CSAAGLAGQMGYF	TGCAGTGCGGCGGGACTAGCGGGGCAGATGGGGTACTTC
few	TRBD1	TRBJ2-3	TRBV4-3	CASSQISGQGPHHTQYF	TGCGCCAGCAGCCAAATTTCGGGACAGGGACCACACCATACGCAGTATTTT
NA	TRBD1	TRBJ2-5	TRBV7-9	CASSAQGQGGPFAQYF	TGTGCCAGCAGCGCACAGGGACAGGGCGGGCCCTTCGCCCAGTACTTC
NA	TRBD2	TRBJ2-1	TRBV4-2	CASSQDLAGAYNEQFF	TGTGCCAGCAGCCAAGACTTAGCGGGAGCCTACAATGAGCAGTTCTTC
few	NA	TRBJ2-5	TRBV7-6	CASSSGLSLWGETQYF	TGTGCCAGCAGCTCCGGACTATCGTTATGGGGGGAGACCCAGTACTTC
NA	TRBD1	TRBJ1-6	TRBV6-2/TRBV6-3	CASSSGTGIYNSPLHF	TGTGCCAGCAGTTCCGGGACAGGGATCTATAATTCACCCCTCCACTTT
NA	TRBD1	TRBJ1-1	TRBV12-3/TRBV12-4	CASSARDRGTEAFF	TGTGCCAGCAGTGCCCGGGACAGGGGAACTGAAGCTTTCTTT
few	NA	TRBJ2-7	TRBV19	CASSIGRAGEQYF	TGTGCCAGTAGTATAGGGAGGGCTGGAGAGCAGTACTTC
NA	NA	TRBJ1-4	TRBV2	CASRVGTFDEKLFF	TGTGCCAGCAGAGTAGGGACATTTGATGAAAAACTGTTTTTT